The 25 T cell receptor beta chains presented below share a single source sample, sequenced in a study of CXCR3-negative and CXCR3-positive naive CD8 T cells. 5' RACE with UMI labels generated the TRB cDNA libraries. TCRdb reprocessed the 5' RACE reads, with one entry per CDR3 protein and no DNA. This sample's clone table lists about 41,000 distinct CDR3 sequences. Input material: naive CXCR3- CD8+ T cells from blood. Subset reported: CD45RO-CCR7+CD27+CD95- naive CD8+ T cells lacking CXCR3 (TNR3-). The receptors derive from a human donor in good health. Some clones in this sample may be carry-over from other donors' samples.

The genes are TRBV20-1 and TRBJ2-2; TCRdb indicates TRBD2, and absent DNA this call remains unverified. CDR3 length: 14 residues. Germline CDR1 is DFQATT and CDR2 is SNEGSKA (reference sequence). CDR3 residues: CSASKPSGGGELFF.

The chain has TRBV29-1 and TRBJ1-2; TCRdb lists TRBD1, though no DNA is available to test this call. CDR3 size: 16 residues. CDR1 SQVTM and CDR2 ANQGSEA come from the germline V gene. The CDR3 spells CSGQILKQGFGYGYTF.

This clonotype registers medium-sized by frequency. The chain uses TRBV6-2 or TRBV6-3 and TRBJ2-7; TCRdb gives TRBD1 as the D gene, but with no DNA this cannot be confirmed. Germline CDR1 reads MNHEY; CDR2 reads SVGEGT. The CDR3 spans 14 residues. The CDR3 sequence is CAPTAGTGVYEQYF.

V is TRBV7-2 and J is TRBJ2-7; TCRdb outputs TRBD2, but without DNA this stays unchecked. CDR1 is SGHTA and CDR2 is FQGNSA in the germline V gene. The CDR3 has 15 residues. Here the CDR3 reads CASSWTSGRSYEQYF.

The CDR3 loop reads CASSPSAGKGYTF. This chain links TRBV7-6 with TRBJ1-2. The CDR3 length is 13 residues. The germline V gene has CDR1 SGHVS and CDR2 FNYEAQ.

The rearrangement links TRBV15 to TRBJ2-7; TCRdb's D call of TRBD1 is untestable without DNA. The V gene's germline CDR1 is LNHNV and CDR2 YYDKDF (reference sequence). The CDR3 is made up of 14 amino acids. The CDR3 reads CATSRARGDYEQYF.

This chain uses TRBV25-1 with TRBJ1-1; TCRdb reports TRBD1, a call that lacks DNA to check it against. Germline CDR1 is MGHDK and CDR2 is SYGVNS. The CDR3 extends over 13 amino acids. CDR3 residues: CASSPGQNTEAFF.

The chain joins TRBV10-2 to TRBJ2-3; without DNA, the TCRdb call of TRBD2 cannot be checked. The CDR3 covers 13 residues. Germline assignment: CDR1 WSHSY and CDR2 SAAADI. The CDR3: CASSPGTPDTQYF.

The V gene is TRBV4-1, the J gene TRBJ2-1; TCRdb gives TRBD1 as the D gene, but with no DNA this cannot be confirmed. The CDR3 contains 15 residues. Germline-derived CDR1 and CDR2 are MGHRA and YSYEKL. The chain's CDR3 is CASSPPGGAGNEQFF.

The CDR3 spells CASSLVVGGTNEQFF. This sequence joins TRBV5-5 and TRBJ2-1; TCRdb indicates TRBD1, and absent DNA this call remains unverified. The CDR3 has 15 residues. Germline V gene sequence: CDR1 SGHKS, CDR2 YYEKEE (reference sequence).

The CDR3 sequence is CASSADTIGGEAFF. The chain joins TRBV6-5 to TRBJ1-1. The CDR3 runs 14 residues. Looked up from germline, CDR1 is MNHEY and CDR2 is SVGAGI.

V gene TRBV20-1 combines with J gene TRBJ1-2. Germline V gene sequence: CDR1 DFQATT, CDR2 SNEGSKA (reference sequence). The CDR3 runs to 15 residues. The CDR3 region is CSARDQDGFGYGYTF.

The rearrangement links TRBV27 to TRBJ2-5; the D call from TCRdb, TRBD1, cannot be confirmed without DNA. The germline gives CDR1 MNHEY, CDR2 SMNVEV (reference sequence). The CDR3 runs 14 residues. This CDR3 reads CASSSTPLGETQYF.

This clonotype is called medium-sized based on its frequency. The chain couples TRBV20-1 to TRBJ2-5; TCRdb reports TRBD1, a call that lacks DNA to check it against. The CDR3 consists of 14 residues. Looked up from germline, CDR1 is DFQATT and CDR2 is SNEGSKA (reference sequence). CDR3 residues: CSARDPGQMETQYF.

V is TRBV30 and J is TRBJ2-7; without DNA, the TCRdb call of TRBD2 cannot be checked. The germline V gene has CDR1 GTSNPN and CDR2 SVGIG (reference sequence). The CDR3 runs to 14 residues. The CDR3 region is CAWSVSVARTEQYF.

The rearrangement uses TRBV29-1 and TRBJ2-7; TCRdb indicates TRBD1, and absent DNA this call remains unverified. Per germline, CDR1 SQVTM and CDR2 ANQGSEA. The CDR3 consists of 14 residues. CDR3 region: CSVEDRDRLTEQYF.

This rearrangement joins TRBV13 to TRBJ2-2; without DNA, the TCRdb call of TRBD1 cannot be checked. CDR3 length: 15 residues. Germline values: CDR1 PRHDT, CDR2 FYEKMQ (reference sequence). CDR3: CASGPDRANTGELFF.

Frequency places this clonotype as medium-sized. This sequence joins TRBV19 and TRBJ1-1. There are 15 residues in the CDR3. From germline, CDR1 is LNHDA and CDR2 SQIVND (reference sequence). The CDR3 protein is CASSIGRSGGTEAFF. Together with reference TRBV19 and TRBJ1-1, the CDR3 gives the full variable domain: DGGITQSPKYLFRKEGQNVTLSCEQNLNHDAMYWYRQDPGQGLRLIYYSQIVNDFQKGDIAEGYSVSREKKESFPLTVTSAQKNPTAFYLCASSIGRSGGTEAFFGQGTRLTVV.

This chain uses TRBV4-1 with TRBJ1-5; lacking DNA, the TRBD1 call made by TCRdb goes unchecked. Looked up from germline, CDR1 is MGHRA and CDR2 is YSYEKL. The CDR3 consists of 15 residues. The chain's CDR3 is CASSQGQYSNQPQHF.

CDR3 sequence: CASSYFGTGQGNTEAFF. This sequence joins TRBV6-2 or TRBV6-3 and TRBJ1-1; TCRdb designates TRBD1, a call that cannot be tested without DNA. The CDR3 sequence is 17 residues long. In germline, CDR1 is MNHEY, CDR2 SVGEGT.

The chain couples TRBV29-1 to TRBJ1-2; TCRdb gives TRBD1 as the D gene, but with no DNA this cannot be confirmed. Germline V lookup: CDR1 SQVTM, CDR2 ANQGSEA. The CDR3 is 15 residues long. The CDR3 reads CSVERWGQDDYGYTF.

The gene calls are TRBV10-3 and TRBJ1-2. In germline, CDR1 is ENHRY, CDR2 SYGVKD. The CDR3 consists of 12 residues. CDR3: CAIRDGGYGYTF.

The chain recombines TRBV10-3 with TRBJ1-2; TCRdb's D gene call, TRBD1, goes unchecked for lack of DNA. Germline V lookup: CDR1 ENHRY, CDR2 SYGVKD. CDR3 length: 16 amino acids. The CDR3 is CAISESWDRRYYGYTF.

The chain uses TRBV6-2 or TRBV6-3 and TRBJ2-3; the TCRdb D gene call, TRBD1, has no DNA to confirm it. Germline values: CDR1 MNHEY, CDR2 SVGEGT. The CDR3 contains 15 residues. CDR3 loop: CASSFAGGETDTQYF.

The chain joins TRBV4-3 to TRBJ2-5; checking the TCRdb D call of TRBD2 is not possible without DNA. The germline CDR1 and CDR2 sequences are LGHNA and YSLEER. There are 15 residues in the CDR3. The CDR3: CASSQTSALQETQYF.